The 4 T cell receptor beta chains below were found in one sample sequenced in a study of blood T cell repertoires in COVID-19. This table comes from immunoSEQ multiplex PCR, and its TCRdb copy is limited to in-frame clones, with some not included. The table lists 350,000 to 450,000 clones, approximately 90% of them singletons. The material sequenced was PBMCs or T cells enriched from blood (not recorded which). These receptors all come from a woman aged 40 to 50 who had been exposed to COVID-19.

A single count supports this clone. The chain is built from TRBV19 and TRBJ1-5; weak D call: TRBD1 (5 bases). V lost 7 bases and J lost 1, with 20 bases in between. Looked up from germline, CDR1 is LNHDA and CDR2 is SQIVND (reference sequence). The CDR3 covers 17 residues. The CDR3 reads CASTTGPFGGSNQPQHF. CDR3 nucleotide sequence: TGTGCCAGTACCACGGGGCCCTTTGGAGGGAGCAATCAGCCCCAGCATTTT. The whole variable domain, remainder taken from reference TRBV19 and TRBJ1-5, is DGGITQSPKYLFRKEGQNVTLSCEQNLNHDAMYWYRQDPGQGLRLIYYSQIVNDFQKGDIAEGYSVSREKKESFPLTVTSAQKNPTAFYLCASTTGPFGGSNQPQHFGDGTRLSIL.

V usage is TRBV15 and J usage is TRBJ1-3; D is unresolved. Trimming removed 0 bases from V and 0 bases from J, with 6 bases in between. Germline CDR1 reads LNHNV; CDR2 reads YYDKDF (reference sequence). The CDR3 length is 15 residues. In DNA, the CDR3 is TGTGCCACCAGCAGAGATCAAATCTCTGGAAACACCATATATTTT. Protein product: CATSRDQISGNTIYF.

In this sample, this clone turned up a few times. J is TRBJ1-1 and V is TRBV5-1; D might be TRBD1 (5 bases). V was shortened by 4 bases and J by 1 base, with 11 bases between the two germline ends. This CDR3 comprises 14 residues. Germline values: CDR1 SGHRS, CDR2 YFSETQ. The CDR3 is CASSAVGANTEAFF. DNA of the CDR3: TGCGCCAGCAGCGCTGTAGGGGCGAACACTGAAGCTTTCTTT. The whole variable domain, filled in from reference TRBV5-1 and TRBJ1-1, reads KAGVTQTPRYLIKTRGQQVTLSCSPISGHRSVSWYQQTPGQGLQFLFEYFSETQRNKGNFPGRFSGRQFSNSRSEMNVSTLELGDSALYLCASSAVGANTEAFFGQGTRLTVV.

This clone appeared many times. This chain joins TRBV5-6 and TRBJ1-5; possible D gene TRBD1, 5 bases. CDR1 SGHDT and CDR2 YYEEEE come from the germline V gene. V was trimmed by 2 bases and J by 5 bases, leaving 11 bases between them. The CDR3 has 14 amino acids. This CDR3 reads CASSLPGIDQPQHF. CDR3 DNA sequence: TGTGCCAGCAGCTTACCAGGGATAGATCAGCCCCAGCATTTT.